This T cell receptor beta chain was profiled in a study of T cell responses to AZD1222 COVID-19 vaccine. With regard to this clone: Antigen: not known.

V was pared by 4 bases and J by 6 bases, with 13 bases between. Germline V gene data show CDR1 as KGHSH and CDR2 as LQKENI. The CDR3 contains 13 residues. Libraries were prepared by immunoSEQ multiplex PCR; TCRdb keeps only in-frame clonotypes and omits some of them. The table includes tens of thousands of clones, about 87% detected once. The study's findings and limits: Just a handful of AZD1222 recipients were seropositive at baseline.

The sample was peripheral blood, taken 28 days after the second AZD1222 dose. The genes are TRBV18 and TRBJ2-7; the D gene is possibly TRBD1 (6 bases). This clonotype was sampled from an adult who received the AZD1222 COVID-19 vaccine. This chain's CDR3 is CASSQSEGGEQYF. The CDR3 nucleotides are TGTGCCAGCTCACAATCCGAAGGGGGCGAGCAGTACTTC.